The next 24 T cell receptor beta chains were all read from a single sample in a study of T cells in narcolepsy. The assay was immunoSEQ multiplex PCR, and TCRdb's table has in-frame clones only and misses some. The sample carries tens of thousands of clones, around 80% recorded once. Input material: CD45RA- memory CD4+ T cells from PBMCs. These receptors were taken from a human donor with narcolepsy.

This clone was seen a handful of times. The chain recombines TRBV29-1 with TRBJ2-3; 10 nucleotides line up with TRBD2. This CDR3 region has 14 residues. After removal of 2 bases from V and 6 bases from J, the junction contained 5 bases not matched to a gene. The germline gives CDR1 SQVTM, CDR2 ANQGSEA. The CDR3 nucleotides are TGCAGCGTTGAAAGGAGACTAGCGGGCGATACGCAGTATTTT. The encoded protein is CSVERRLAGDTQYF.

The V gene is TRBV15, the J gene TRBJ1-2; D call uncertain. The germline V gene has CDR1 LNHNV and CDR2 YYDKDF (reference sequence). V lost 0 bases, J lost 6 bases, and 11 bases lay in between. The CDR3 extends over 14 amino acids. CDR3 DNA: TGTGCCACCAGCAGAGATCTCGGCGGGAATGGCTACACCTTC. It is translated as CATSRDLGGNGYTF.

This clone has only a few counts. V and J are TRBV7-8 and TRBJ1-2; tentative D call: TRBD1 (5 bases). The CDR3 is 15 amino acids. The germline V gene encodes CDR1 SGHVS and CDR2 FQNEAQ. Deletions cut 1 base from V and 4 bases from J, with 13 bases between. In DNA, the CDR3 is TGTGCCAGCAGCTTAGATAGGGGTTCGCCCTATGGCTACACCTTC. It encodes CASSLDRGSPYGYTF.

This clone was counted a few times. The rearrangement joins TRBV11-2 to TRBJ2-7, with D perhaps matching TRBD1 or TRBD2 (5 bases each). V lost 1 base, J lost 4 bases, and 8 bases lay in between. Germline assignment: CDR1 SGHAT and CDR2 FQNNGV. The CDR3 covers 13 residues. CDR3 protein: CASSLGWGYEQYF. DNA for the CDR3: TGTGCCAGCAGCTTAGGGTGGGGGTACGAGCAGTACTTC.

The J gene is TRBJ1-1, the V gene TRBV6-1; 8 nucleotides line up with TRBD1. The length of the CDR3 is 13 residues. The trim removed 4 bases at V and 5 bases at J, leaving 3 bases unmatched. Germline V gene data show CDR1 as MNHNS and CDR2 as SASEGT. Here the CDR3 DNA reads TGTGCCAGCAGTGGACAGGGGAGGACTGAAGCTTTCTTT. It encodes CASSGQGRTEAFF.

The rearrangement uses TRBV2 and TRBJ2-3; D remains unclear. Trimming took off 2 bases at V and 2 bases at J, with 11 bases between the two ends. This CDR3 comprises 15 residues. Germline CDR1 is SNHLY and CDR2 is FYNNEI. CDR3 nucleotides: TGTGCCAGCAGTGAATTGATCGGAATCACAGATACGCAGTATTTT. Translated: CASSELIGITDTQYF.

The chain carries TRBV6-1 and TRBJ2-7; the D gene is possibly TRBD2 (6 bases). Trimming stripped 4 bases from V and 2 bases from J, with 21 bases between. Germline lookup yields CDR1 MNHNS and CDR2 SASEGT. The CDR3 loop spans 17 amino acids. The CDR3 sequence: CASSVLSGAGNTYEQYF. CDR3 DNA: TGTGCCAGCAGTGTTTTGAGTGGGGCGGGAAATACCTACGAGCAGTACTTC.

This chain uses TRBV19 with TRBJ2-5; 9 bases line up with TRBD2. Trimming cost V 1 base and J 6 bases; bases outside gene matches: 9. This CDR3 contains 16 residues. Germline values: CDR1 LNHDA, CDR2 SQIVND (reference sequence). CDR3 sequence: CASSIVAGGSIQTQYF. The CDR3 nucleotides read TGTGCCAGTAGTATAGTCGCGGGAGGGTCAATCCAGACCCAGTACTTC.

The V gene is TRBV2, the J gene TRBJ1-1, with 9 bases lining up with TRBD1. Germline V lookup: CDR1 SNHLY, CDR2 FYNNEI. V was pared by 6 bases and J by 11 bases, with 10 bases of the junction left unmatched. This CDR3 spans 13 amino acids. CDR3 protein: CASSPDRGLGAFF. In nucleotides, the CDR3 is TGTGCCAGCAGCCCGGACAGGGGCCTTGGGGCTTTCTTT.

This chain links TRBV19 with TRBJ1-5; D remains unclear. Germline CDR1 is LNHDA and CDR2 is SQIVND (reference sequence). The ends were cut back, 6 bases at V and 6 bases at J, with 12 bases in the middle. The length of the CDR3 is 13 residues. CDR3 sequence: CASRREEVQPQHF. CDR3 in DNA: TGTGCCAGTAGGAGGGAGGAGGTTCAGCCCCAGCATTTT.

This chain joins TRBV7-8 and TRBJ1-3; a possible D gene is TRBD1 (6 bases). CDR1 and CDR2 from the germline V gene are SGHVS and FQNEAQ. The CDR3 loop spans 18 amino acids. Trimming pared 3 bases from V and 0 bases from J, leaving 18 bases between. CDR3 loop: CASSLGYGGRDSGNTIYF. CDR3 nucleotides: TGTGCCAGCAGCTTGGGATACGGGGGGCGTGACTCTGGAAACACCATATATTTT.

This chain connects TRBV18 to TRBJ2-1; D call uncertain. Germline assignment: CDR1 KGHSH and CDR2 LQKENI. V was pared by 6 bases and J by 7 bases, with 13 bases between. The CDR3 consists of 13 residues. The CDR3 region has the DNA TGTGCCAGCTCTGGGGATGTTCGGAATGAGCAGTTCTTC. It codes for CASSGDVRNEQFF.

The gene calls are TRBV29-1 and TRBJ1-3; D is perhaps TRBD1 (6 bases). Germline V gene lookup returns CDR1 SQVTM and CDR2 ANQGSEA. The CDR3 consists of 11 residues. V was cut by 7 bases and J by 3 bases, with 7 bases left in between. For the CDR3, the DNA is TGCAGCGGACAGGTTGGAAACACCATATATTTT. Translated: CSGQVGNTIYF.

V and J are TRBV6-1 and TRBJ1-3; no clear D. V lost 4 bases to trimming and J lost 0 bases, with 7 bases between them. The CDR3 is made up of 14 amino acids. Germline CDR1 reads MNHNS; CDR2 reads SASEGT. The CDR3 nucleotides read TGTGCCAGCAGTGCCGGGTTCTCTGGAAACACCATATATTTT. It yields the protein CASSAGFSGNTIYF.

The chain carries TRBV6-5 and TRBJ1-1; TRBD1 is a possible D gene (5 bases). V gave up 4 bases and J gave up 4 bases, with 13 bases separating them. The germline V gene has CDR1 MNHEY and CDR2 SVGAGI. The CDR3 has 14 residues. The DNA for the CDR3 is TGTGCCAGCAGTTGGGGCCGCCGGGGCACTGAAGCTTTCTTT. Encoded protein: CASSWGRRGTEAFF.

The genes are TRBV2 and TRBJ2-1; 7 bases are a match to TRBD2. V lost 4 bases to trimming and J lost 9 bases; unmatched junction nucleotides: 3. The germline CDR1 and CDR2 sequences are SNHLY and FYNNEI. The CDR3 is 12 amino acids. The CDR3 loop is CASSGAGFEQFF. CDR3 bases: TGTGCCAGCAGTGGAGCGGGATTTGAGCAGTTCTTC.

V is TRBV6-5 and J is TRBJ1-1, with D maybe TRBD1 (6 bases). The CDR3 is made up of 10 amino acids. V gave up 6 bases and J gave up 7 bases, with 6 bases separating them. Per germline, CDR1 MNHEY and CDR2 SVGAGI. As DNA, the CDR3 is TGTGCCAGCAGGGACAGTGAAGCTTTCTTT. Encoded protein: CASRDSEAFF.

The chain recombines TRBV30 with TRBJ2-3, with D possibly being TRBD2 (6 bases). Germline-derived CDR1 and CDR2 are GTSNPN and SVGIG (reference sequence). The CDR3 contains 16 residues. V lost 2 bases and J 0 bases, leaving 15 bases between the germline ends. The CDR3 region has the DNA TGTGCCTGGAGTAGACCTGGGAGCGGGAGCACAGATACGCAGTATTTT. Encoded protein: CAWSRPGSGSTDTQYF.

This chain links TRBV7-6 with TRBJ2-5, with 9 bases that match TRBD2. The junction had 4 bases not matched to a gene; V was cut back by 0 bases and J by 2 bases. This CDR3 is built from 16 residues. CDR1 is SGHVS and CDR2 is FNYEAQ in the germline V gene. The CDR3 nucleotides are TGTGCCAGCAGCTTAGCTGGCGCGGGGGGGCAAGAGACCCAGTACTTC. It codes for CASSLAGAGGQETQYF.

The rearrangement links TRBV11-3 to TRBJ2-1; 7 bases agree with TRBD2. The CDR3 covers 14 residues. Trimming took 5 bases from V and 0 from J; bases not matched to a gene: 1. Germline V gives CDR1 SGHNT, CDR2 YENEEA. The CDR3: CASSGGSSYNEQFF. The CDR3 DNA reads TGTGCCAGCAGCGGCGGGAGCTCCTACAATGAGCAGTTCTTC.

The J gene is TRBJ1-3, the V gene TRBV7-9; no firm D call. Germline CDR1 is SEHNR and CDR2 is FQNEAQ (reference sequence). The CDR3 has 15 amino acids. V was clipped by 1 base and J by 0 bases, with 7 bases between them. The CDR3 DNA is TGTGCCAGCAGCTTAGACTCCGCCTCTGGAAACACCATATATTTT. Amino acids: CASSLDSASGNTIYF.

In this sample, this clone turned up once. The rearrangement joins TRBV6-5 to TRBJ1-3; TRBD1 agrees at 7 bases. J gave up 4 bases and V 4 bases, and 4 bases lay outside the gene matches. The CDR3 spans 14 residues. The germline V gene encodes CDR1 MNHEY and CDR2 SVGAGI. The CDR3 DNA follows: TGTGCCAGCAGTTCCGGGACAGAAGGAAACACCATATATTTT. Translating it yields CASSSGTEGNTIYF.

The chain has TRBV6-6 and TRBJ1-2, with D possibly matching TRBD1 (5 bases). Per the germline V gene, CDR1 is MNHNY and CDR2 is SVGAGI (reference sequence). The CDR3 has 13 amino acids. V lost 6 bases, J lost 3 bases, and 11 bases lay in between. The CDR3, as DNA: TGTGCCAGCAGCCGACGGGGGTACTATGGCTACACCTTC. Its protein is CASSRRGYYGYTF.

The gene calls are TRBV2 and TRBJ1-2; no definite D call. The V end was cut by 2 bases, the J end by 6 bases, with 4 bases between. This CDR3 contains 11 residues. Germline CDR1 SNHLY, CDR2 FYNNEI. CDR3 bases: TGTGCCAGCAGTGAATTAGATGGCTACACCTTC. Amino acid sequence: CASSELDGYTF. The full variable domain, with the rest looked up from reference TRBV2 and TRBJ1-2, is EPEVTQTPSHQVTQMGQEVILRCVPISNHLYFYWYRQILGQKVEFLVSFYNNEISEKSEIFDDQFSVERPDGSNFTLKIRSTKLEDSAMYFCASSELDGYTFGSGTRLTVV.